This entry lists 28 T cell receptor beta chains sequenced from one sample in a study of regulatory T cells in long-lasting Graves disease. Arm-PCR of CDR3 regions with iRepertoire HTBI primers generated TCR beta libraries. MiXCR was run by TCRdb on the multiplex PCR reads, yielding one entry per CDR3 protein. The sample carries about half a million distinct CDR3 sequences, about 20% recorded once. The time point: persistent/refractory GD, antithyroid drugs over 5 years with positive TRAb. With RNA extracted from PBMCs as input, the TCR library was made. The material sequenced was peripheral blood mononuclear cells (PBMCs), taken when the disease was refractory, from a patient treated with antithyroid drugs. The receptors shown here come from a female donor with Graves disease.

This rearrangement joins TRBV29-1 to TRBJ1-3; D is uncertain. The V and J ends lost 4 bases and 0 bases respectively, with 7 bases between them. The CDR3 loop spans 13 amino acids. Germline V lookup: CDR1 SQVTM, CDR2 ANQGSEA. CDR3 sequence (DNA): TGCAGCGTTGTTGGCCGCTCTGGAAACACCATATATTTT. It yields the protein CSVVGRSGNTIYF.

The V and J genes are TRBV9 and TRBJ1-2; TRBD1 might be the D (5 bases). V lost 1 base and J 1 base, leaving 11 bases between the germline ends. Looked up from germline, CDR1 is SGDLS and CDR2 is YYNGEE. This CDR3 has 15 residues. This chain's CDR3 is CASSVSGQLNYGYTF. CDR3 bases: TGTGCCAGCAGCGTATCTGGACAACTTAACTATGGCTACACCTTC. Complete variable domain (other parts from reference TRBV9 and TRBJ1-2): DSGVTQTPKHLITATGQRVTLRCSPRSGDLSVYWYQQSLDQGLQFLIQYYNGEERAKGNILERFSAQQFPDLHSELNLSSLELGDSALYFCASSVSGQLNYGYTFGSGTRLTVV.

The chain combines TRBV10-3 with TRBJ1-6, with D unclear. This CDR3 is 16 amino acids long. CDR1 and CDR2 from the germline V gene are ENHRY and SYGVKD. With 6 bases removed from V and 6 bases from J, the gap between germline ends came to 18 bases. The CDR3 region is CAISASGPGGNSPLHF. In DNA form, the CDR3 reads TGTGCCATCAGCGCCTCCGGACCGGGAGGTAATTCACCCCTCCACTTT.

The rearrangement links TRBV20-1 to TRBJ2-4; D unclear. The V and J ends lost 0 bases and 2 bases respectively, with 14 bases between them. CDR3 length equals 16 residues. The germline V gene has CDR1 DFQATT and CDR2 SNEGSKA (reference sequence). CDR3 sequence: CSARDLDLSTKNIQYF. CDR3 nucleotide sequence: TGCAGTGCTAGAGATCTTGACTTATCAACCAAAAACATTCAGTACTTC.

This clonotype came up many times. The chain is built from TRBV6-1 and TRBJ2-5; D remains unclear. CDR1 is MNHNS, CDR2 SASEGT, per germline. Deletions cut 6 bases from V and 1 base from J, with 12 bases between. This CDR3 is 14 amino acids long. DNA for the CDR3: TGTGCCAGCAGCCCCGTGGGCGGCCAAGAGACCCAGTACTTC. The encoded protein is CASSPVGGQETQYF.

The chain joins TRBV19 to TRBJ1-1; D ambiguous. Trimming removed 0 bases at V and 3 bases at J, with 5 bases between. CDR1 is LNHDA, CDR2 SQIVND, per germline (reference sequence). This CDR3 spans 13 amino acids. The CDR3, as DNA: TGTGCCAGTAGTATAGAGGATTACACTGAAGCTTTCTTT. This sequence encodes CASSIEDYTEAFF.

This clonotype has at least ten counts. The chain has TRBV30 and TRBJ1-2; no definite D call. Trimming took off 8 bases at V and 8 bases at J, with 21 bases between the two ends. There are 13 residues in the CDR3. Germline values: CDR1 GTSNPN, CDR2 SVGIG (reference sequence). CDR3 DNA sequence: TGTGCCCATAAGGGCCGGGGTCCGCGAGGCTACACCTTC. As protein: CAHKGRGPRGYTF.

A few counts support this clonotype. Germline and junction disagree at one end, which may indicate a read error. This chain links TRBV27 with TRBJ2-7; 7 bases map to TRBD1. The germline CDR1 and CDR2 sequences are MNHEY and SMNVEV (reference sequence). This CDR3 contains 14 residues. CDR3 nucleotide sequence: TGTGCCAGCAGCCTCCTCGACAGGGAACACGAGCAGTACTTT. It encodes CASSLLDREHEQYF.

The table lists this clonotype with many counts. V and J are TRBV6-1 and TRBJ2-7; 7 nucleotides line up with TRBD1. CDR3 length: 15 amino acids. Germline CDR1 is MNHNS and CDR2 is SASEGT. The V and J ends lost 6 bases and 4 bases, in that order; junction bases with no gene match: 12. CDR3 protein: CASSQPTGNRYEQYF. Written as DNA, the CDR3 is TGTGCCAGCAGCCAACCGACAGGGAACCGGTACGAGCAGTACTTC.

This clonotype has ten or more counts. The J gene is TRBJ2-7, the V gene TRBV6-1; 7 nucleotides agree with TRBD1. This CDR3 is built from 14 residues. V shed 7 bases and J 3 bases; nucleotides not matched to a gene: 9. The germline CDR1 and CDR2 sequences are MNHNS and SASEGT. CDR3 coding DNA: TGTGCCAGCAAGTATACAGGGGACAGCTACGAGCAGTACTTC. Protein sequence: CASKYTGDSYEQYF.

As for this clonotype: A single base separates this from a much larger clone, so it may be a read error. The chain recombines TRBV6-5 with TRBJ1-1, with D perhaps TRBD1 (5 bases). V lost 2 bases and J 0 bases, leaving 13 bases between the germline ends. The CDR3 is 16 residues long. Germline V gene data show CDR1 as MNHEY and CDR2 as SVGAGI. The CDR3 sequence: CASSYGGTRVNTEAFF. Here the CDR3 DNA reads TGTGCCAGCAGTTACGGGGGGACGCGTGTGAACACTGAAGCTTTCTTT.

This clonotype was recorded at least ten times. The V gene is TRBV7-9, the J gene TRBJ1-5, with D uncertain. Germline CDR1 reads SEHNR; CDR2 reads FQNEAQ (reference sequence). V dropped 1 base and J dropped 3 bases, with 10 bases sitting between them. CDR3 length: 15 residues. Written as DNA, the CDR3 is TGTGCCAGCAGCTTAGTGGGAGGGAACAATCAGCCCCAGCATTTT. Encoded protein: CASSLVGGNNQPQHF.

This clonotype was seen a few times. This chain connects TRBV24-1 to TRBJ2-5, with 10 bases that match TRBD1. The trim removed 1 base at V and 3 bases at J, leaving 1 base unmatched. The CDR3 has 15 amino acids. Germline V gene sequence: CDR1 KGHDR, CDR2 SFDVKD. Here the CDR3 reads CATSDFGTGEETQYF. DNA for the CDR3: TGTGCCACCAGTGATTTCGGGACAGGGGAAGAGACCCAGTACTTC.

This chain links TRBV2 with TRBJ2-5; TRBD2 is a possible D gene (6 bases). The end of the DNA fits TRBJ2-1 better, so the J call may be wrong. Per the germline V gene, CDR1 is SNHLY and CDR2 is FYNNEI. This CDR3 has 15 amino acids. Written as DNA, the CDR3 is TGTGCCAGCAGTGAAACCTACGGGGGTTACAATGAGCAGTTCTTC. This sequence encodes CASSETYGGYNEQFF.

The V gene is TRBV10-3, the J gene TRBJ1-2, with a possible D match to TRBD1 (6 bases). The germline V gene encodes CDR1 ENHRY and CDR2 SYGVKD. V was pared by 3 bases and J by 2 bases, with 16 bases between. The CDR3 length is 16 residues. This CDR3 reads CAISELAGHENYGYTF. Here the CDR3 DNA reads TGTGCCATCAGTGAATTAGCGGGACACGAGAACTATGGCTACACCTTC.

This clonotype has a handful of counts. This chain uses TRBV7-2 with TRBJ2-7; TRBD2 is a possible D gene (5 bases). This CDR3 has 14 amino acids. Trimming left V 5 bases short and J 2 bases short, with 13 bases between. The germline V gene has CDR1 SGHTA and CDR2 FQGNSA. The DNA of the CDR3 is TGTGCCAGCAGCCCCTTCGCGGGCCCCTACGAGCAGTACTTC. Its protein is CASSPFAGPYEQYF.

This clonotype was recorded at least ten times. This chain joins TRBV12-3 or TRBV12-4 and TRBJ2-7, with D unresolved. This CDR3 is built from 11 residues. Trimming removed 3 bases at V and 5 bases at J, with 5 bases between. The CDR3 loop is CASSFANEQYF. The DNA for the CDR3 is TGTGCCAGCAGTTTCGCGAACGAGCAGTACTTC.

The chain links TRBV7-6 to TRBJ2-3; TRBD1 agrees at 10 bases. Trimming took 6 bases from V and 0 from J; bases not matched to a gene: 6. The CDR3 is made up of 16 amino acids. CDR1 SGHVS and CDR2 FNYEAQ come from the germline V gene. CDR3 DNA: TGTGCCAGCAGTACCGGGACAGGGGATAGCACAGATACGCAGTATTTT. This gives the protein CASSTGTGDSTDTQYF.

The genes are TRBV7-3 and TRBJ2-3, with D tentatively TRBD2 (5 bases). The CDR3 contains 16 residues. V shed 5 bases and J shed 1 base, with 16 bases lying between them. The germline V gene has CDR1 SGHTA and CDR2 FQGTGA. The CDR3 sequence: CASSPWGSAGTDTQYF. As DNA, the CDR3 is TGTGCCAGCAGCCCATGGGGTAGCGCGGGCACAGATACGCAGTATTTT.

This clonotype appeared many times. Written as DNA, the CDR3 is TGTGCCAGCAGCCAAGGGACGCCAAATTCACCCCTCCACTTT. This sequence encodes CASSQGTPNSPLHF. The chain employs TRBV28 and TRBJ1-6; a possible D gene is TRBD1 (5 bases). The germline V gene encodes CDR1 MDHEN and CDR2 SYDVKM. Trimming cost V 6 bases and J 7 bases, with 13 bases left between them. This CDR3 spans 14 amino acids.

This clonotype was observed at least ten times. The CDR3 region is CASSEFSGLNTGELFF. CDR3 nucleotides: TGTGCCAGCAGTGAATTTAGCGGGCTGAACACCGGGGAGCTGTTTTTT. The chain links TRBV25-1 to TRBJ2-2; TRBD2 matches 7 bases. The CDR3 sequence is 16 residues long. Trimming took 1 base from V and 1 from J; bases not matched to a gene: 3. CDR1 MGHDK and CDR2 SYGVNS come from the germline V gene.

This clonotype was counted ten times or more. This chain connects TRBV28 to TRBJ1-1, with TRBD1 identical over 7 bases. The CDR3 loop spans 11 amino acids. The trim removed 4 bases at V and 11 bases at J, leaving 4 bases unmatched. From germline, CDR1 is MDHEN and CDR2 SYDVKM. The CDR3 loop reads CASSWARGAFF. CDR3 DNA: TGTGCCAGCAGTTGGGCCAGGGGGGCTTTCTTT.

This clonotype was seen ten or more times. The chain uses TRBV5-1 and TRBJ1-1; tentative D call: TRBD1 (5 bases). The CDR3 is made up of 14 amino acids. In germline, CDR1 is SGHRS, CDR2 YFSETQ. V was cut by 1 base and J by 4 bases, with 11 bases left in between. The CDR3: CASSLQVRGTEAFF. DNA of the CDR3: TGCGCCAGCAGCTTGCAGGTGAGGGGCACTGAAGCTTTCTTT.

CDR3 loop: CASSLERDSSNEKLFF. The DNA of the CDR3 is TGCGCCAGCAGCCTGGAGCGGGACAGTTCTAATGAAAAACTGTTTTTT. The V and J genes are TRBV5-1 and TRBJ1-4; the match to TRBD1 covers 7 bases. V lost 4 bases and J lost 3; bases outside the gene matches: 9. The V gene's germline CDR1 is SGHRS and CDR2 YFSETQ. The CDR3 has 16 amino acids.

The chain has TRBV11-2 and TRBJ1-6; 9 bases are shared with TRBD1. CDR1 is SGHAT, CDR2 FQNNGV, per germline. CDR3 length equals 15 residues. Unmatched junction bases numbered 5, after V lost 0 bases and J lost 11 bases. CDR3 nucleotides: TGTGCCAGCAGCTTAGACGGGACAGGGAGGCCACCCCTCCACTTT. It translates to CASSLDGTGRPPLHF.

This clonotype was recorded only once. This sequence joins TRBV11-1 and TRBJ2-3; no definite D call. The germline gives CDR1 SGHAT, CDR2 FQDESV (reference sequence). Trimming shortened V by 2 bases and J by 5 bases, and 8 bases separated the two germline ends. This CDR3 is 13 amino acids long. DNA for the CDR3: TGTGCCAGCAGCTTATGGCAAGGAGATACGCAGTATTTT. It codes for CASSLWQGDTQYF.

This clonotype came up many times. The chain links TRBV2 to TRBJ2-2; 7 bases align to TRBD1. The CDR3 has 15 residues. Germline V lookup: CDR1 SNHLY, CDR2 FYNNEI. J was trimmed by 1 base and V by 5 bases; bases with no gene match: 4. The CDR3 DNA is TGTGCCAGCAGTCGGGACAGACTGAACACCGGGGAGCTGTTTTTT. It is translated as CASSRDRLNTGELFF.

A note on this clonotype: This may come from a read error, since a much larger clone is one base off. This chain joins TRBV12-3 or TRBV12-4 and TRBJ2-7; D perhaps matches TRBD1 (5 bases). V dropped 4 bases and J dropped 0 bases, with 19 bases sitting between them. This CDR3 has 17 residues. The CDR3, as DNA: TGTGCCAGCAGTTCCCCGTGGGGCGCTCTCCGCTCCTACGAGCAGTACTTC. Protein: CASSSPWGALRSYEQYF.